This T cell receptor (beta chain) appears in the sequencing data of a study of monozygotic twins with inflammatory bowel disease. Broader study findings: Added variability in patient repertoires may stem from differing immunosuppressive treatments.

This CDR3 spans 15 amino acids. Per individual sample, eight separate reactions were used to make cDNA. A 6-nucleotide sample barcode was carried by the UMIs, which template switching added. TCRdb reprocessed the 5' RACE reads and keeps a single row for each CDR3 protein, giving no DNA. In all, the sample yields about 210,000 distinct CDR3 sequences. With respect to this clonotype: Its target is unknown.

The sequence was obtained from a human donor with ulcerative colitis or Crohn's disease, or a healthy co-twin of an affected twin (not recorded which). The chain has TRBV12-3 or TRBV12-4 and TRBJ2-3; TCRdb lists TRBD1, though no DNA is available to test this call. Sequenced sample: blood. This CDR3 is CASSLLTGDLNTQYF.